Listed below are T cell receptor beta chains from one sample, sequenced in a study of T-cell memory formation after mild COVID-19. TCRdb independently ran MiXCR on the 5' RACE reads; one entry per CDR3 protein. The repertoire holds over 12,000 distinct CDR3 sequences, roughly a fifth seen once, with approximately 50% in the top ten. The source material was PBMCs or a T cell subset sorted from them (not recorded which). These receptors were obtained from an adult woman who had mild COVID-19 (a few samples of this study predate the infection). Cell type and time point are not known. Both conserved end residues are trimmed from each CDR3.

cdr3_aa v_call
SVRGTYYYEQY TRBV29-1
ASSQPSGGEGNIQY TRBV3-1
ASSLTGDTQY TRBV7-3
SARAGYEQY TRBV20-1
ASSQGLDFFLYEQY TRBV14
AIRQRLYNEQF TRBV10-3
ASSWTGRDYEQY TRBV7-9
ASSLGDGGPPYEQY TRBV7-3
ASSSLRTGGNEQF TRBV7-8
ASSLGGFSYEQY TRBV5-1
ASRAVGGRDEQY TRBV12-3/TRBV12-4
ASSLAGGETQY TRBV7-9
ASSFGGNYGYT TRBV7-2
ASSTSGTYEQY TRBV7-9
ASSLNLAGALIGNNEQF TRBV13
SASGTNENTIY TRBV20-1
ASISPGLGIGTQY TRBV19
ASSSPQPEKLF TRBV25-1
ATSREGQGAADTQY TRBV15
SVAGIAPPYNEQF TRBV29-1
ASSPPASGTREQF TRBV19
ASSLGASSTDTQY TRBV7-9
ASILGGASTEAF TRBV12-3/TRBV12-4
ASSPARELF TRBV7-2
ASSDLLAPGELF TRBV25-1
ASSLGLPGYEQY TRBV6-5
ASSFRDRGSLGIQY TRBV12-3/TRBV12-4
ASRSGTGKAKNIQY TRBV6-5
ASSQQQGINEKLF TRBV18
SVVGTGPYEQY TRBV29-1
SAKTALRDQPQH TRBV20-1
ASSPGGLVSGANVLT TRBV3-1
ASNPFPDTYEQY TRBV6-1
ASSFIGVGTGELF TRBV5-1
ASSPSGAYNEQF TRBV12-3/TRBV12-4
ASSSGPRPEAF TRBV11-2
ASSLARQAHYGYT TRBV7-2
ASSRALGFGYSNQPQH TRBV19
SVEISGGSTDTQY TRBV29-1
ASSPRQGNYNEQF TRBV18
ASSFLTGWELQDTQY TRBV7-2
ASSIGEWDLALYGYT TRBV19
ASSPMTTENTEAF TRBV4-1
ASSLNSGGAHNEQF TRBV27
ATSVRLAGYGNEQF TRBV24-1
ASSRSGRASNEQY TRBV7-8
ASSLNSGGPDTQY TRBV23-1
ASSLAAGTYPGYT TRBV7-8
ASSKGQGREKLF TRBV6-5
ASSHSIGYNEQF TRBV4-2
ASSLGDPLNEQF TRBV7-9
ASSPTTGFYGYT TRBV2
ASSLWGFGEKLF TRBV27
ASSKGGGSYEQY TRBV7-3